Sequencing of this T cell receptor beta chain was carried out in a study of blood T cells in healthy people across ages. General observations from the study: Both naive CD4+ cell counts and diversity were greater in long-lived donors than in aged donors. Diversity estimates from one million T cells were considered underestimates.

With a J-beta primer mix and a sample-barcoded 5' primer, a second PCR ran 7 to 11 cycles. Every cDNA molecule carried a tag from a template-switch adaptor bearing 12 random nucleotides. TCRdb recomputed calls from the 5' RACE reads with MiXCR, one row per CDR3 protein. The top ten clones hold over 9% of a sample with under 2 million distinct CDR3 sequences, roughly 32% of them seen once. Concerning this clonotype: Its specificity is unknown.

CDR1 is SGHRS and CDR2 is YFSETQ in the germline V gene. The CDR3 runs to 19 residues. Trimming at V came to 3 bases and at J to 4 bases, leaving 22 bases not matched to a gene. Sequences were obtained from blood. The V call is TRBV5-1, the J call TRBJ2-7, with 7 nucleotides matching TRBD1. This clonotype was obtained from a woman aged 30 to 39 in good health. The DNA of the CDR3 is TGCGCCAGCAGCTCACTACTCCCGGGACAGTCTCCTTTTTTATACGAGCAGTACTTC. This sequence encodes CASSSLLPGQSPFLYEQYF.